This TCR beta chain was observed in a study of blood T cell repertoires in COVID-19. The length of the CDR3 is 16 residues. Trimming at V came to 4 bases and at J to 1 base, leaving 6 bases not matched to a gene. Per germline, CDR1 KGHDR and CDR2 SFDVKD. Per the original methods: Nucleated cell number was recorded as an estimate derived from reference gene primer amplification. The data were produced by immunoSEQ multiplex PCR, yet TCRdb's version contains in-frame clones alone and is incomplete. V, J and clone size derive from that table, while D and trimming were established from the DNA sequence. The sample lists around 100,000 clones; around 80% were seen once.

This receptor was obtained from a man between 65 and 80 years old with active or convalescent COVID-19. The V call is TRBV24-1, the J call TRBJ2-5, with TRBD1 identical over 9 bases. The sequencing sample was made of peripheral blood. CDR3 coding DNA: TGTGCCACCAGTGACTCCCGGGACAGGGTCCAAGAGACCCAGTACTTC. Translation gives CATSDSRDRVQETQYF.